The rows below give T cell receptor beta chains drawn from one sample of a study of T-cell memory formation after mild COVID-19. Each CDR3 protein gets one entry after TCRdb re-called the 5' RACE reads with MiXCR. This sample has about 430,000 distinct CDR3 sequences; approximately 24% occur once, and the top ten carry roughly 9.7%. Material: PBMCs or a T cell subset sorted from them (not recorded which). Receptor source: an adult woman who had mild COVID-19 (a few samples of this study predate the infection). Cell type and time point are not known. Each CDR3 is given without its conserved first and last residue. Each record gives: J gene, D gene, V gene, CDR3 protein. The D gene is left open where the match is weak.

TRBJ1-2	TRBD1	TRBV4-3	ASSQGTGDNNYGYT
TRBJ2-5	.	TRBV20-1	SARPNLGAVGETQY
TRBJ2-1	.	TRBV4-1	ASSLRDTSSYNEQF
TRBJ1-1	.	TRBV28	ASSPLSEAF
TRBJ2-7	TRBD2	TRBV4-2	ASSQGTSGSSEQY
TRBJ1-4	TRBD1	TRBV30	ACWDRSGEKLF
TRBJ2-1	.	TRBV19	ATVREVGNEQF
TRBJ2-1	TRBD1	TRBV24-1	ATSDIDRGFNNEQF
TRBJ2-3	.	TRBV6-5	ASSYSGVGTDTQY
TRBJ2-6	.	TRBV20-1	SARGGRDSGANVLT
TRBJ2-4	TRBD2	TRBV5-1	ASSLGPSGLAKNIQY
TRBJ2-1	TRBD2	TRBV11-2	ASSLALAIGRKNEQF
TRBJ2-5	.	TRBV20-1	SARSLRETQY
TRBJ2-7	.	TRBV12-3/TRBV12-4	ASSFRRGYEQY
TRBJ1-2	.	TRBV20-1	SARDLQFGANYGYT
TRBJ1-1	.	TRBV5-1	ASSLAPGQNTEAF
TRBJ1-2	TRBD1	TRBV7-2	ASSLEGGSGYT
TRBJ2-1	TRBD2	TRBV20-1	SARVVLAGGLGEQF
TRBJ2-7	.	TRBV13	ASSLASEQY
TRBJ1-2	.	TRBV19	ASRREEGANYGYT
TRBJ2-3	.	TRBV4-1	ASSQAAYSTDTQY
TRBJ2-7	.	TRBV21-1	ARGTGDSYEQY
TRBJ2-5	.	TRBV15	ATSFGPQETQY
TRBJ2-7	.	TRBV15	ATSRDGGASSYEQY
TRBJ2-3	.	TRBV7-2	ASSLLRAVSTDTQY
TRBJ2-1	.	TRBV7-9	ASSPGTDSNEQF
TRBJ2-7	TRBD2	TRBV5-6	ASGRTSSYEQY
TRBJ2-3	TRBD2	TRBV10-3	AISESRASGMYTTDTQY
TRBJ2-1	TRBD2	TRBV12-3/TRBV12-4	ASSLLAGGHNEQF
TRBJ2-1	.	TRBV30	AWSGPTSSYNEQF